This TCR beta chain was recovered during a study of T cells after yellow fever vaccination. Template switching by 5'RACE produced TCR cDNA, adding a universal primer site and UMIs. TCRdb re-analysed the 5' RACE reads in MiXCR, keeping a single row per CDR3 protein. The sample lists 300,000 or so distinct CDR3 sequences, roughly 13% occurring once. This CDR3 has 19 residues. V dropped 3 bases and J dropped 6; count of bases not matched to a gene: 24. Germline CDR1 is DFQATT and CDR2 is SNEGSKA (reference sequence). This material consisted of CD4+ T cells sorted from PBMCs, taken 45 days after the yellow fever booster vaccination. The J gene is TRBJ2-3, the V gene TRBV20-1; 7 nucleotides agree with TRBD2. This receptor was obtained from a man aged 25 to 40 who received the YFV17D yellow fever vaccine. The CDR3 loop is CSASPNEGTDGGFADTQYF. The CDR3 DNA follows: TGCAGTGCTAGCCCTAACGAGGGGACGGACGGGGGGTTCGCGGATACGCAGTATTTT.